These 30 T cell receptor beta chains share one sample of origin, sequenced in a study of blood T cell repertoires in COVID-19. Some clones are missing from TCRdb's copy, which holds only in-frame ones; the method was immunoSEQ multiplex PCR. The sample shows almost 250,000 clones, roughly 89% of them seen only once. Sequenced material: PBMCs or T cells enriched from blood (not recorded which). These TCRs come from a woman in her 30s who had recovered from COVID-19.

This clone was seen only once. The chain joins TRBV30 to TRBJ2-7, with D uncertain. V was cut by 2 bases and J by 5 bases, with 7 bases left in between. CDR3 length equals 11 residues. From germline, CDR1 is GTSNPN and CDR2 SVGIG (reference sequence). CDR3: CAWSLGNEQYF. The CDR3 nucleotides read TGTGCCTGGAGTCTGGGCAACGAGCAGTACTTC.

Only one count was recorded for this clone. The rearrangement links TRBV4-2 to TRBJ2-1; 9 bases are shared with TRBD1. This CDR3 is built from 14 residues. Germline assignment: CDR1 LGHNA and CDR2 YNFKEQ. Trimming removed 5 bases from V and 7 bases from J; junction bases left unmatched: 6. CDR3 protein: CASSKGQGENEQFF. The CDR3 coding sequence is TGTGCCAGCAGCAAGGGACAGGGAGAGAATGAGCAGTTCTTC.

The chain is built from TRBV2 and TRBJ2-7, with 8 nucleotides matching TRBD2. This CDR3 comprises 16 residues. Germline CDR1 reads SNHLY; CDR2 reads FYNNEI. Losses at the gene ends were 6 bases for V and 1 base for J; bases not matched to a gene: 11. CDR3 DNA sequence: TGTGCCAGCAGCCCCCTAGCGGGTCGGGTTTCCTACGAGCAGTACTTC. This codes for CASSPLAGRVSYEQYF.

The rearrangement uses TRBV7-2 and TRBJ2-1; possible D gene TRBD1, 5 bases. Looked up from germline, CDR1 is SGHTA and CDR2 is FQGNSA. Deletions cut 5 bases from V and 0 bases from J, with 17 bases between. The CDR3 is 17 amino acids. Here the CDR3 reads CASSMRQSLRSYNEQFF. CDR3 nucleotide sequence: TGTGCCAGCAGCATGAGACAGTCCCTTCGCTCCTACAATGAGCAGTTCTTC.

The rearrangement joins TRBV30 to TRBJ1-5; TRBD1 matches 10 bases. V lost 2 bases and J lost 11; bases outside the gene matches: 6. The CDR3 is 13 amino acids. Looked up from germline, CDR1 is GTSNPN and CDR2 is SVGIG (reference sequence). The CDR3, as DNA: TGTGCCTGGAGTCGGGGGACAGGGGCTTCCCAGCATTTT. The encoded protein is CAWSRGTGASQHF.

This clone was counted once. The chain recombines TRBV19 with TRBJ1-5; a weak D match, TRBD1 (6 bases). The germline V gene encodes CDR1 LNHDA and CDR2 SQIVND (reference sequence). Trimming left V 3 bases short and J 4 bases short, with 16 bases between. This CDR3 contains 16 residues. The CDR3 bases are TGTGCCAGTAGTATCTCGCAGGCTAGGGGGAATCAGCCCCAGCATTTT. Translating it yields CASSISQARGNQPQHF.

The chain combines TRBV5-1 with TRBJ2-2; 9 positions agree with TRBD1. CDR3 length: 17 amino acids. Germline CDR1 is SGHRS and CDR2 is YFSETQ. V lost 2 bases to trimming and J lost 1 base; unmatched junction nucleotides: 6. CDR3 amino acids: CASSFSRDRENTGELFF. In DNA form, the CDR3 reads TGCGCCAGCAGCTTCAGCCGGGACAGGGAGAACACCGGGGAGCTGTTTTTT.

This chain joins TRBV18 and TRBJ1-1, with D unresolved. V dropped 1 base and J dropped 2 bases, with 8 bases sitting between them. CDR1 is KGHSH and CDR2 is LQKENI in the germline V gene. The CDR3 covers 14 residues. CDR3 in amino acids: CASSPLGDNTEAFF. The CDR3, as DNA: TGTGCCAGCTCACCACTGGGCGACAACACTGAAGCTTTCTTT. Using reference TRBV18 and TRBJ1-1 for the parts outside the CDR3, the full variable domain is NAGVMQNPRHLVRRRGQEARLRCSPMKGHSHVYWYRQLPEEGLKFMVYLQKENIIDESGMPKERFSAEFPKEGPSILRIQQVVRGDSAAYFCASSPLGDNTEAFFGQGTRLTVV.

The genes are TRBV5-4 and TRBJ1-1; 7 bases are a match to TRBD1. The CDR3 is made up of 15 amino acids. The germline CDR1 and CDR2 sequences are SGHNT and YYREEE (reference sequence). The junction had 7 bases not matched to a gene; V was cut back by 0 bases and J by 5 bases. The CDR3 DNA is TGTGCCAGCAGCTTGGGGATGACAGGGTTGACTGAAGCTTTCTTT. Translated, it gives CASSLGMTGLTEAFF.

The rearrangement links TRBV7-2 to TRBJ2-1; D is unresolved. CDR1 is SGHTA, CDR2 FQGNSA, per germline. This CDR3 is 12 amino acids long. V was clipped by 3 bases and J by 9 bases, with 9 bases between them. The CDR3 bases are TGTGCCAGCAGCTTTACTAACGGTGAGCAGTTCTTC. Its protein product is CASSFTNGEQFF.

This sequence joins TRBV30 and TRBJ1-5, with D hard to call. Trimming removed 5 bases from V and 6 bases from J, with 14 bases in between. This CDR3 is built from 13 residues. Germline V lookup: CDR1 GTSNPN, CDR2 SVGIG (reference sequence). CDR3 nucleotides: TGTGCCTGGGGAGAACTTGCCGGTCAGCCCCAGCATTTT. This translates into CAWGELAGQPQHF.

The chain joins TRBV18 to TRBJ1-1; the match to TRBD1 covers 7 bases. Trimming took 7 bases from V and 0 from J; bases not matched to a gene: 2. CDR3 size: 13 residues. Germline lookup yields CDR1 KGHSH and CDR2 LQKENI. The CDR3 protein is CASYGQVNTEAFF. The DNA for the CDR3 is TGTGCCAGCTACGGACAGGTGAACACTGAAGCTTTCTTT.

The chain employs TRBV18 and TRBJ1-2, with 9 nucleotides matching TRBD1. J was trimmed by 5 bases and V by 2 bases; bases with no gene match: 3. Germline values: CDR1 KGHSH, CDR2 LQKENI. The CDR3 has 14 amino acids. The DNA of the CDR3 is TGTGCCAGCTCACCAGAGACAGGGGGATATGGCTACACCTTC. Protein: CASSPETGGYGYTF.

The V gene is TRBV18, the J gene TRBJ2-6; TRBD1 matches at 9 bases. Trimming removed 2 bases from V and 0 bases from J; junction bases left unmatched: 14. The CDR3 consists of 21 residues. Germline CDR1 is KGHSH and CDR2 is LQKENI. This chain's CDR3 is CASSPVAATGGAHSGANVLTF. The CDR3 coding sequence is TGTGCCAGCTCACCAGTGGCCGCGACAGGGGGAGCCCACTCTGGGGCCAACGTCCTGACTTTC.

The V call is TRBV15, the J call TRBJ1-1; D is perhaps TRBD1 (6 bases). CDR3 size: 15 residues. Trimming cost V 5 bases and J 1 base, with 14 bases left between them. From germline, CDR1 is LNHNV and CDR2 YYDKDF (reference sequence). Here the CDR3 DNA reads TGTGCCACCAGCCGACCCGGGACACCGAACACTGAAGCTTTCTTT. Protein: CATSRPGTPNTEAFF.

This rearrangement joins TRBV9 to TRBJ1-1; D gene uncertain. In germline, CDR1 is SGDLS, CDR2 YYNGEE. The CDR3 is made up of 14 amino acids. Trimming removed 0 bases at V and 2 bases at J, with 8 bases between. The chain's CDR3 is CASSVVRGNTEAFF. DNA for the CDR3: TGTGCCAGCAGCGTAGTAAGAGGAAACACTGAAGCTTTCTTT.

Here the CDR3 DNA reads TGTGCCAGCAGCCCTAGGACTGCTGGAAACACCATATATTTT. Its protein is CASSPRTAGNTIYF. The rearrangement joins TRBV5-6 to TRBJ1-3; no reliable D call. The CDR3 totals 14 residues. The germline V gene encodes CDR1 SGHDT and CDR2 YYEEEE. Trimming removed 4 bases from V and 2 bases from J, with 10 bases in between.

This sequence joins TRBV28 and TRBJ2-5; no firm D call. CDR3 length equals 13 residues. Germline loops: CDR1 MDHEN, CDR2 SYDVKM. With 3 bases removed from V and 3 bases from J, the gap between germline ends came to 8 bases. The CDR3 coding sequence is TGTGCCAGCAGTTTTGGTTACAAAGAGACCCAGTACTTC. Its translation: CASSFGYKETQYF.

V is TRBV12-3 or TRBV12-4 and J is TRBJ1-2, with 8 bases that match TRBD1. This CDR3 has 13 residues. Trimming at V came to 0 bases and at J to 13 bases, leaving 7 bases not matched to a gene. The DNA of the CDR3 is TGTGCCAGCAGTTTAGCTGGGCAGGGGGCCGCCACCTTC. Its protein product is CASSLAGQGAATF.

J is TRBJ2-2 and V is TRBV7-2, with 13 bases that match TRBD2. V trimming: 6 bases; J trimming: 16 bases; junction bases outside the gene matches: 8. The germline CDR1 and CDR2 sequences are SGHTA and FQGNSA. This CDR3 contains 13 residues. In nucleotides, the CDR3 is TGTGCCAGCAGTTTTACTAGCGGGGGGGTGCGGTTTTTT. As protein: CASSFTSGGVRFF.

This chain links TRBV29-1 with TRBJ1-3; 9 bases agree with TRBD1. Germline V gene lookup returns CDR1 SQVTM and CDR2 ANQGSEA. There are 17 residues in the CDR3. The junction had 14 bases not matched to a gene; V was cut back by 8 bases and J by 0 bases. CDR3 protein: CSSEPGTGIYSGNTIYF. CDR3 DNA: TGCAGCTCCGAGCCGGGGACAGGGATATACTCTGGAAACACCATATATTTT. Filled out from reference TRBV29-1 and TRBJ1-3, the complete variable domain reads SAVISQKPSRDICQRGTSLTIQCQVDSQVTMMFWYRQQPGQSLTLIATANQGSEATYESGFVIDKFPISRPNLTFSTLTVSNMSPEDSSIYLCSSEPGTGIYSGNTIYFGEGSWLTVV.

The V and J genes are TRBV28 and TRBJ1-5; tentatively, D is TRBD1 (5 bases). Trimming stripped 7 bases from V and 4 bases from J, with 11 bases between. Germline V gene data show CDR1 as MDHEN and CDR2 as SYDVKM. The CDR3 is 13 residues long. The chain's CDR3 is CASTLAGNQPQHF. CDR3 coding DNA: TGTGCCAGCACCTTAGCAGGGAATCAGCCCCAGCATTTT.

This chain connects TRBV20-1 to TRBJ2-1, with 7 bases fitting TRBD1. The V segment lost 3 bases and the J segment 8 bases; nucleotides outside the gene matches: 10. The length of the CDR3 is 14 residues. CDR1 DFQATT and CDR2 SNEGSKA come from the germline V gene (reference sequence). CDR3 coding DNA: TGCAGTGCTAGTAAAGGACAGGTATTCGATGAGCAGTTCTTC. It codes for CSASKGQVFDEQFF.

This clone turned up a few times. The same CDR3 also results from other DNA sequences found in this sample. The chain couples TRBV7-2 to TRBJ1-5; TRBD1 agrees at 9 bases. CDR1 and CDR2 (germline): SGHTA, FQGNSA. CDR3 size: 15 residues. Trimming at V came to 0 bases and at J to 6 bases, leaving 3 bases not matched to a gene. CDR3 sequence: CASSLATGGTQPQHF. CDR3 nucleotides: TGTGCCAGCAGCTTAGCCACAGGGGGCACTCAGCCCCAGCATTTT.

The chain couples TRBV28 to TRBJ1-2, with unresolved D. Looked up from germline, CDR1 is MDHEN and CDR2 is SYDVKM. CDR3 length: 13 residues. V lost 7 bases to trimming and J lost 0 bases, with 9 bases between them. CDR3 sequence (DNA): TGTGCCAGCAAGGAGAACACTAACTATGGCTACACCTTC. Translation gives CASKENTNYGYTF.

The rearrangement links TRBV6-5 to TRBJ1-1; no clear D. Trimming left V 4 bases short and J 1 base short, with 7 bases between. The V gene's germline CDR1 is MNHEY and CDR2 SVGAGI. The CDR3 totals 13 residues. CDR3 residues: CASSSNRNTEAFF. For the CDR3, the DNA is TGTGCCAGCAGTTCCAACAGGAACACTGAAGCTTTCTTT.

The table lists this clone with a few counts. The V and J genes are TRBV3-1 (or the pseudogene TRBV3-2) and TRBJ2-3; possibly TRBD1 for D (5 bases). The CDR3 is 15 residues long. Germline V lookup: CDR1 LGHDT, CDR2 YNNKEL (reference sequence). The V and J ends lost 5 bases and 4 bases respectively, with 16 bases between them. Here the CDR3 reads CASSEGAHQADTQYF. The CDR3 DNA follows: TGTGCCAGCAGCGAAGGGGCTCACCAAGCAGATACGCAGTATTTT.

The chain carries TRBV5-4 and TRBJ2-5; 8 bases match TRBD1. Germline CDR1 and CDR2: SGHNT and YYREEE (reference sequence). J lost 3 bases, V lost 4 bases, and 2 bases had no gene match. The CDR3 is 13 amino acids. The DNA of the CDR3 is TGTGCCAGCAGCCCGACAGGGGAAGAGACCCAGTACTTC. Its protein product is CASSPTGEETQYF.

CDR3 in DNA: TGTGCCAGCAGCTCGCTAGCGGCCTCAGCCCAGTACTTC. Its protein is CASSSLAASAQYF. The chain recombines TRBV7-2 with TRBJ2-5; 7 positions agree with TRBD2. Per germline, CDR1 SGHTA and CDR2 FQGNSA. The CDR3 runs 13 residues. The trim removed 4 bases at V and 9 bases at J, leaving 8 bases unmatched.

The CDR3 region has the DNA TGTGCCAGCTTACTTCCCTCTGGAAACACCATATATTTT. Its protein is CASLLPSGNTIYF. The chain carries TRBV28 and TRBJ1-3, with no clear D. The V end lost 8 bases, the J end lost 0 bases, and 8 bases lay between the germline ends. In germline, CDR1 is MDHEN, CDR2 SYDVKM. The CDR3 is 13 amino acids.